The 20 T cell receptor beta chains below were found in one sample sequenced in a study of CD8 T cells in Susac syndrome. RNA totalling roughly 0.5 to 1 ug underwent reverse transcription with random hexamers. One entry per CDR3 protein results from TCRdb running MiXCR on the immunoSEQ multiplex PCR reads. The sample consists of under 550,000 distinct CDR3 sequences, more than 80% of them appearing once. The material sequenced was CD8+ T cells from PBMCs. The receptors derive from a human donor with multiple sclerosis.

DNA for the CDR3: TGCGCCAGCAGCCAAGTCCCTGGGGCAGGGGACCCCTACGAGCAGTACTTC. Protein sequence: CASSQVPGAGDPYEQYF. The V gene is TRBV4-1, the J gene TRBJ2-7; tentatively, D is TRBD1 (6 bases). Trimming removed 1 base at V and 2 bases at J, with 18 bases between. Germline V gene lookup returns CDR1 MGHRA and CDR2 YSYEKL. The CDR3 length is 17 residues.

The rearrangement links TRBV3-1 to TRBJ2-5, with TRBD1 identical over 7 bases. The CDR3 spans 16 residues. Germline-derived CDR1 and CDR2 are LGHDT and YNNKEL (reference sequence). With 4 bases clipped from V and 0 bases from J, the junction kept 8 bases outside the gene matches. CDR3 sequence: CASSPGTEGDQETQYF. DNA for the CDR3: TGTGCCAGCAGCCCCGGGACAGAGGGGGACCAAGAGACCCAGTACTTC.

This clonotype has a single count. The rearrangement links TRBV5-6 to TRBJ1-1; no reliable D call. The CDR3 totals 15 residues. Trimming took off 4 bases at V and 3 bases at J, with 16 bases between the two ends. CDR1 and CDR2 from the germline V gene are SGHDT and YYEEEE. The CDR3: CASSPTPGLDTEAFF. DNA of the CDR3: TGTGCCAGCAGCCCCACCCCGGGCTTGGACACTGAAGCTTTCTTT.

The chain couples TRBV10-3 to TRBJ1-1; D unresolved. The CDR3 runs to 14 residues. Per germline, CDR1 ENHRY and CDR2 SYGVKD. Between the trimmed V and J ends, which lost 4 bases and 0 bases, there was a span of 9 bases. The CDR3 sequence: CAISGEVLNTEAFF. The CDR3 DNA sequence: TGTGCCATCAGTGGTGAGGTTTTGAACACTGAAGCTTTCTTT.

The chain carries TRBV14 and TRBJ2-1, with D hard to call. Germline V CDR1 and CDR2: SGHDN, FVKESK. There are 15 residues in the CDR3. Trimming shortened V by 4 bases and J by 1 base, and 11 bases separated the two germline ends. The DNA of the CDR3 is TGTGCCAGCAGCCTTGGGTGGGGTTCCTACAATGAGCAGTTCTTC. Protein product: CASSLGWGSYNEQFF.

The chain recombines TRBV5-6 with TRBJ2-5, with D possibly being TRBD2 (6 bases). This CDR3 spans 13 amino acids. The germline V and J ends were trimmed by 3 bases and 9 bases, with 15 bases remaining between them. CDR1 and CDR2 from the germline V gene are SGHDT and YYEEEE. CDR3 loop: CASSSGTLAAQYF. The CDR3, as DNA: TGTGCCAGCAGCTCCGGGACTCTCGCCGCCCAGTACTTC.

This chain joins TRBV21-1 and TRBJ2-7; TRBD1 is the table's D call, not checked against the DNA. TRBV21-1 is a pseudogene segment. This CDR3 spans 16 amino acids. The CDR3 region is CAIPYLTGTGNFEQYF. The CDR3 DNA follows: TGTGCCATTCCCTATTTAACCGGGACAGGGAATTTCGAGCAGTACTTC.

This clonotype was counted only a few times. The V gene is TRBV13, the J gene TRBJ2-3; no clear D. Trimming left V 5 bases short and J 0 bases short, with 3 bases between. This CDR3 comprises 12 residues. CDR1 is PRHDT and CDR2 is FYEKMQ in the germline V gene (reference sequence). The CDR3 coding sequence is TGTGCCAGCAGCATAAGCACAGATACGCAGTATTTT. Translated, it gives CASSISTDTQYF.

This chain links TRBV20-1 with TRBJ2-2; no definite D call. Germline loops: CDR1 DFQATT, CDR2 SNEGSKA (reference sequence). The CDR3 loop spans 17 amino acids. Trimming took off 1 base at V and 1 base at J, with 16 bases between the two ends. CDR3 residues: CSARGHPRRGNTGELFF. CDR3 DNA: TGCAGTGCTAGAGGCCACCCCCGGAGAGGGAACACCGGGGAGCTGTTTTTT.

V gene TRBV24-1 combines with J gene TRBJ1-5; D unclear. V lost 6 bases to trimming and J lost 5 bases, with 10 bases between them. Germline CDR1 is KGHDR and CDR2 is SFDVKD. CDR3 length: 13 residues. CDR3 coding DNA: TGTGCCACCAGTCCAGGAGGAGATCAGCCCCAGCATTTT. Protein: CATSPGGDQPQHF.

This clonotype was found once. This chain connects TRBV29-1 to TRBJ2-7, with D uncertain. This CDR3 has 11 residues. CDR1 and CDR2 (germline): SQVTM, ANQGSEA. Between the trimmed V and J ends, which lost 3 bases and 4 bases, there was a span of 7 bases. CDR3 sequence: CSVEWEYEQYF. The CDR3, as DNA: TGCAGCGTTGAGTGGGAATACGAGCAGTACTTC.

This chain joins TRBV15 and TRBJ2-2; 8 positions match TRBD2. Germline trimming cut 2 bases from V and 7 bases from J; bases unmatched to any gene: 6. The CDR3 contains 15 residues. Germline V CDR1 and CDR2: LNHNV, YYDKDF (reference sequence). The CDR3 sequence: CATSRLSLAVGELFF. For the CDR3, the DNA is TGTGCCACCAGCAGATTGTCACTAGCGGTCGGGGAGCTGTTTTTT.

The sample holds one count of this clonotype. The chain links TRBV11-1 to TRBJ2-7; 7 bases agree with TRBD2. The CDR3 has 15 residues. The ends lost 8 bases at V and 1 base at J; junction bases unmatched: 11. CDR1 and CDR2 from the germline V gene are SGHAT and FQDESV (reference sequence). CDR3 in amino acids: CASSLGGSGSYEQYF. The CDR3 DNA follows: TGTGCCAGCTCACTGGGAGGGTCTGGGTCCTACGAGCAGTACTTC.

A remark on this clonotype: Germline is not matched at one junction end, which may reflect a read error. V is TRBV6-5 and J is TRBJ2-7; D ambiguous. Germline loops: CDR1 MNHEY, CDR2 SVGAGI. The CDR3 length is 14 residues. As DNA, the CDR3 is TGTGCCAGTAGTTACTCGCCTGAGACCTACGAGCAGTACTTC. Its translation: CASSYSPETYEQYF.

This chain joins TRBV4-1 and TRBJ1-2, with D possibly being TRBD1 (5 bases). Germline V gives CDR1 MGHRA, CDR2 YSYEKL. V was pared by 0 bases and J by 0 bases, with 11 bases between. The CDR3 runs 16 residues. The CDR3 DNA is TGCGCCAGCAGCCAAGATTGGGGACCAACTAACTATGGCTACACCTTC. It yields the protein CASSQDWGPTNYGYTF.

V usage is TRBV28 and J usage is TRBJ1-5, with D tentatively TRBD1 (5 bases). This CDR3 has 15 residues. V was cut by 5 bases and J by 0 bases, with 11 bases left in between. The V gene's germline CDR1 is MDHEN and CDR2 SYDVKM. CDR3 sequence: CASSATVNSNQPQHF. The CDR3 DNA is TGTGCCAGCAGTGCGACAGTAAATAGCAATCAGCCCCAGCATTTT.

The chain combines TRBV5-1 with TRBJ2-1, with 10 bases identical to TRBD2. The germline V gene has CDR1 SGHRS and CDR2 YFSETQ. The trim removed 4 bases at V and 6 bases at J, leaving 7 bases unmatched. CDR3 length: 15 residues. The CDR3 bases are TGCGCCAGCAGCCTAGGACTAGCGGCCTCCAATGAGCAGTTCTTC. Protein sequence: CASSLGLAASNEQFF.

This sequence joins TRBV7-9 and TRBJ2-5, with a tentative D call TRBD2 (7 bases). The CDR3 runs 14 residues. The V gene's germline CDR1 is SEHNR and CDR2 FQNEAQ (reference sequence). V was pared by 9 bases and J by 1 base, with 15 bases between. The CDR3 DNA follows: TGTGCCAGATCCGGCGGGGGCCCCCAAGAGACCCAGTACTTC. Amino acid sequence: CARSGGGPQETQYF.

This clonotype has only one observation. The CDR3 is CASSSDPTTSYEQYF. In nucleotides, the CDR3 is TGTGCCAGCAGCTCTGACCCGACAACTTCCTACGAGCAGTACTTC. The genes are TRBV7-2 and TRBJ2-7, with unresolved D. CDR3 length: 15 amino acids. V lost 4 bases and J lost 1, with 14 bases in between. The germline V gene encodes CDR1 SGHTA and CDR2 FQGNSA.

The V and J genes are TRBV28 and TRBJ2-1; 12 positions agree with TRBD2. V gave up 6 bases and J gave up 7 bases; unmatched junction bases: 16. CDR3 length: 18 residues. CDR1 is MDHEN, CDR2 SYDVKM, per germline. The CDR3 coding sequence is TGTGCCAGCAGCCCTCTCAGACTAGCGGGAGTAGTACGGAATGAGCAGTTCTTC. Protein: CASSPLRLAGVVRNEQFF.